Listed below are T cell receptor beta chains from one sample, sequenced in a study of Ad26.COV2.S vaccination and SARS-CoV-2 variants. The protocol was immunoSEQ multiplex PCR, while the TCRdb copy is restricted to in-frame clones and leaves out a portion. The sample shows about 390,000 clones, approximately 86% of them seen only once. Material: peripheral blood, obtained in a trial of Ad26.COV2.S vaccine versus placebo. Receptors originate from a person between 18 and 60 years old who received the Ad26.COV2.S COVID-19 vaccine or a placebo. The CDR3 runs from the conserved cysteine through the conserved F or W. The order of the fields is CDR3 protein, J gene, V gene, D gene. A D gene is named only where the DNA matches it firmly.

CDR3aa: CATSDTLGGGAPDTQYF
j_gene: TRBJ2-3
v_gene: TRBV24-1
d_gene: TRBD2

CDR3aa: CAAAGPNTGELFF
j_gene: TRBJ2-2
v_gene: TRBV6-5
d_gene: TRBD2

CDR3aa: CASSTSGEPDTQYF
j_gene: TRBJ2-3
v_gene: TRBV9
d_gene: .

CDR3aa: CASSSWTGGGYTF
j_gene: TRBJ1-2
v_gene: TRBV6-5
d_gene: TRBD1

CDR3aa: CASSLTVDEQFF
j_gene: TRBJ2-1
v_gene: TRBV7-2
d_gene: .

CDR3aa: CASSPDREWTNYGYTF
j_gene: TRBJ1-2
v_gene: TRBV6-2/TRBV6-3
d_gene: TRBD1

CDR3aa: CASSPGLAGGHNEQFF
j_gene: TRBJ2-1
v_gene: TRBV7-6
d_gene: TRBD2

CDR3aa: CASSQGFWSYEQYF
j_gene: TRBJ2-7
v_gene: TRBV4-3
d_gene: .

CDR3aa: CSVIPPEGGVTDTQYF
j_gene: TRBJ2-3
v_gene: TRBV29-1
d_gene: .

CDR3aa: CASSWGDANTGELFF
j_gene: TRBJ2-2
v_gene: TRBV7-2
d_gene: .

CDR3aa: CASSKSSGNEQFF
j_gene: TRBJ2-1
v_gene: TRBV5-4
d_gene: TRBD2

CDR3aa: CASSEGRKNEKLFF
j_gene: TRBJ1-4
v_gene: TRBV10-2
d_gene: .

CDR3aa: CATSRGVAKTDNEQFF
j_gene: TRBJ2-1
v_gene: TRBV15
d_gene: .

CDR3aa: CASSLGSNTEAFF
j_gene: TRBJ1-1
v_gene: TRBV7-8
d_gene: .

CDR3aa: CASSLGEGNYGYTF
j_gene: TRBJ1-2
v_gene: TRBV18
d_gene: .

CDR3aa: CASSLQDRANEKLFF
j_gene: TRBJ1-4
v_gene: TRBV18
d_gene: TRBD1

CDR3aa: CASSYSGTASYGYTF
j_gene: TRBJ1-2
v_gene: TRBV6-6
d_gene: TRBD1

CDR3aa: CASRLAGGVTGELFF
j_gene: TRBJ2-2
v_gene: TRBV3-1/TRBV3-2
d_gene: TRBD2

CDR3aa: CASSLDTEGATNTEAFF
j_gene: TRBJ1-1
v_gene: TRBV7-2
d_gene: .

CDR3aa: CASSLLEYEQYF
j_gene: TRBJ2-7
v_gene: TRBV12-3/TRBV12-4
d_gene: .

CDR3aa: CASSQRGTEAFF
j_gene: TRBJ1-1
v_gene: TRBV13
d_gene: .

CDR3aa: CASSQDRGGIGGGAGMGDTQYF
j_gene: TRBJ2-3
v_gene: TRBV4-1
d_gene: TRBD2

CDR3aa: CASSVPGFYYNEQFF
j_gene: TRBJ2-1
v_gene: TRBV19
d_gene: .

CDR3aa: CASSPGTSGGPFRNTQYF
j_gene: TRBJ2-3
v_gene: TRBV6-6
d_gene: TRBD2

CDR3aa: CASGREAYEQYF
j_gene: TRBJ2-7
v_gene: TRBV2
d_gene: .

CDR3aa: CASSPLVSDTEAFF
j_gene: TRBJ1-1
v_gene: TRBV5-1
d_gene: .

CDR3aa: CASSRHGGTAGSPLHF
j_gene: TRBJ1-6
v_gene: TRBV6-6
d_gene: .

CDR3aa: CASEDNRSPIYF
j_gene: TRBJ1-3
v_gene: TRBV2
d_gene: .

CDR3aa: CASRDRRVLNEQFF
j_gene: TRBJ2-1
v_gene: TRBV7-2
d_gene: .

CDR3aa: CASSIRDRGPLGDGYTF
j_gene: TRBJ1-2
v_gene: TRBV7-9
d_gene: TRBD1

CDR3aa: CASSVEHSSTEAFF
j_gene: TRBJ1-1
v_gene: TRBV9
d_gene: .

CDR3aa: CSVSLAGRTEAFF
j_gene: TRBJ1-1
v_gene: TRBV29-1
d_gene: .

CDR3aa: CSERTGDYNEQFF
j_gene: TRBJ2-1
v_gene: TRBV29-1
d_gene: TRBD1

CDR3aa: CASSHEGQATGELFF
j_gene: TRBJ2-2
v_gene: TRBV5-1
d_gene: TRBD1

CDR3aa: CASSFAKVGAGIIDEQFF
j_gene: TRBJ2-1
v_gene: TRBV5-1
d_gene: .

CDR3aa: CASSLATGPSEQYF
j_gene: TRBJ2-7
v_gene: TRBV5-1
d_gene: .

CDR3aa: CASSQEGGGTSPYTQYF
j_gene: TRBJ2-3
v_gene: TRBV4-2
d_gene: TRBD2

CDR3aa: CASGRQQNTEAFF
j_gene: TRBJ1-1
v_gene: TRBV5-4
d_gene: .

CDR3aa: CATSRLGLVPDTQYF
j_gene: TRBJ2-3
v_gene: TRBV15
d_gene: TRBD2

CDR3aa: CASSPDRGIYEQYF
j_gene: TRBJ2-7
v_gene: TRBV11-2
d_gene: TRBD1

CDR3aa: CATSERDSNTGELFF
j_gene: TRBJ2-2
v_gene: TRBV24-1
d_gene: TRBD2

CDR3aa: CASSLYDSYYGYTF
j_gene: TRBJ1-2
v_gene: TRBV13
d_gene: .

CDR3aa: CSAASNTEAFF
j_gene: TRBJ1-1
v_gene: TRBV20-1
d_gene: .

CDR3aa: CASSPQENNSPLHF
j_gene: TRBJ1-6
v_gene: TRBV23-1
d_gene: .